The subject of this entry is one TCR beta chain. What it binds is not known. Sample time point: pre-treatment sample, taken before nivolumab and TIL therapy. These data belong to a study of TIL therapy for anti-PD-1-resistant metastatic lung cancer. Study-level background: Tumor harvest preceded PD-1/PD-L1 blockade, followed by nivolumab treatment. Patients had a median age of approximately 57 years (range about 35-75). Study-wide points: Infused TIL clonotypes partially replaced the baseline blood repertoire, then decayed over months.

The libraries were made with immunoSEQ v3. Produced via immunoSEQ multiplex PCR; TCRdb's table is partial and in-frame only. The table shows more than 50,000 clones, with about nine tenths occurring only once. Germline CDR1 is MDHEN and CDR2 is SYDVKM. This CDR3 contains 13 residues. V was trimmed by 3 bases and J by 1 base, leaving 7 bases between them. This receptor was taken from a person between 25 and 80 years old with non-small cell lung cancer. Material: blood, obtained at baseline. J is TRBJ2-7 and V is TRBV28, with unresolved D. The chain's CDR3 is CASSLGHSYEQYF. The DNA for the CDR3 is TGTGCCAGCAGTTTGGGTCATTCCTACGAGCAGTACTTC.